This T cell receptor (beta chain) was documented in a study of blood T cells in healthy people across ages (dated by TCRdb to the mid-2010s). Looking at the study overall: In model experiments, template switching captured about one uniquely barcoded TCR beta cDNA molecule for every two T cells. The donors were divided into four age groups: young (average approximately 15 years), middle-aged (about 41), aged (about 61) and long-lived (roughly 82). The study analyzed two additional independent replicas of 1 million unique cDNA reads from the same blood draw for two donors, one aged 18 to 29 and one aged 80 or older. To avoid experimental bias, donors of different ages were distributed randomly across sequencing lanes. To track age-related changes in TCR beta repertoire diversity, the study relied on deep sequencing normalized with unique cDNA molecular identifiers. Summary of the overall study and its limitations: There was a strong correlation between observed TCR beta diversity and the percentage of naive T cells measured by flow cytometry. The long-lived group showed more naive CD4+ T cells, fewer expanded clones and increased TCR diversity than the aged group, suggesting age selection. Estimates of total diversity from one million sequenced T cells were regarded as lower bounds and underestimates. As age increased, observed TCR beta diversity per million T cells dropped in a roughly linear way, and a significant reduction was already evident by age 40. Because the CMV infection status of the donors was unknown, age-related changes in expanded clonotypes may potentially have been confounded. Bulk unsorted PBMC profiling prevented conclusive comparison of naive and antigen-experienced compartments.

Donors were 40 or so systemically healthy Caucasian individuals from Russia aged roughly 6 to 90 years. Ten milliliters of peripheral blood were drawn from each donor into EDTA-treated Vacutainer tubes. PBMCs were isolated by Ficoll-Paque density-gradient centrifugation, with at least 6 million obtained per sample. Total RNA was extracted from PBMCs with Trizol reagent, with at least 5 micrograms obtained per sample. For every donor, an aliquot of PBMCs went through flow cytometry to measure the percentages of naive CD45RAhigh/CD27high T cells. The junction shows trimming of 5 bases on V and 2 bases on J, plus 16 bases between the germline ends. The CDR3 spans 16 residues, from the cysteine through the phenylalanine. Solely the CDR3 DNA is kept, with 48 bases framed from the first base. Library preparation employed 5' RACE. Instrument used: Illumina HiSeq 2500. A second PCR of roughly 6 to 12 cycles was run with a J-beta primer mix and a sample-barcoded 5' primer. A template-switch 5' adaptor carrying 12 random nucleotides introduced a unique molecular identifier onto each TCR beta cDNA molecule. Each sample yielded at least 2.5 million CDR3-containing paired-end reads. All of the RNA was converted into first-strand cDNA using the Mint cDNA synthesis kit, with a TRBC-specific oligonucleotide serving as the primer. Following uracil-DNA glycosylase treatment, all cDNA underwent a first 18-cycle PCR with the universal primers M1SS and BC2_uni_R. The authors' analysis ran thus. Each sample was normalized by randomly selecting 1 million high-quality reads, each carrying a distinct molecular identifier. Reads with shared molecular identifiers were discarded instead of being binned into consensus sequences. MiTCR, set to a Q25 quality threshold and the strictest error-elimination algorithm, was used for CDR3 identification, clonotype clustering and error correction. A nonparametric unseen species model with Euler transformation was used to estimate a lower bound on total TCR beta diversity. The public reads were reanalyzed by TCRdb: fastp trimming at Q25, MiXCR alignment, in-frame beta chains only. Every entry covers one CDR3 protein and lists the most common genes and DNA from its rows. The V and J calls here are based on TCRdb, not the publication. This sample has 650,000 to 700,000 distinct CDR3 sequences in its table, and about 50% of those were observed once. Around an eighth of the sample goes to the ten largest clones.

As for this clonotype: The antigen it recognizes is unknown. Base qualities are not at hand, and no much larger clone is one base apart.

The chain couples TRBV12-3 or TRBV12-4 to TRBJ2-1; D gene: possibly TRBD2, on 6 matching bases. The source of this sequence is an elderly woman in good health. Sequenced input: blood. The base sequence is TGTGCCAGCAGTCTAGGCGGACTACAGACCTACAATGAGCAGTTCTTC. This yields the protein CASSLGGLQTYNEQFF.